The 29 T cell receptor beta chains listed next were all sequenced from one sample in a study of cytomegalovirus exposure and HLA in healthy donors. The PCR contained 60 Vbeta and 13 Jbeta primers. Generated by immunoSEQ multiplex PCR, the TCRdb table keeps only in-frame clones and is missing some. The sample includes about 78,000 clones, approximately 77% of them seen just once. Sequenced material: PBMCs. All receptors come from a woman aged 40 to 50 in good health and CMV-seropositive.

V and J are TRBV27 and TRBJ1-5, with 9 positions matching TRBD1. Germline-derived CDR1 and CDR2 are MNHEY and SMNVEV (reference sequence). The CDR3 has 14 residues. V shed 7 bases and J 1 base; nucleotides not matched to a gene: 2. This CDR3 reads CASKGTGSNQPQHF. CDR3 coding DNA: TGTGCCAGCAAGGGGACAGGGAGCAATCAGCCCCAGCATTTT.

The CDR3 protein is CASSPETNGYEQYF. In DNA, the CDR3 is TGTGCCAGCTCACCAGAAACGAACGGCTACGAGCAGTACTTC. The rearrangement links TRBV18 to TRBJ2-7; D gene unclear. The CDR3 length is 14 residues. V lost 2 bases to trimming and J lost 3 bases, with 11 bases between them. The germline V gene has CDR1 KGHSH and CDR2 LQKENI.

The chain couples TRBV15 to TRBJ1-1; D gene ambiguous. The CDR3 has 15 amino acids. The germline V and J ends were trimmed by 5 bases and 4 bases, with 17 bases remaining between them. Germline lookup yields CDR1 LNHNV and CDR2 YYDKDF (reference sequence). CDR3 sequence: CATSPHRGMTTEAFF. In DNA, the CDR3 is TGTGCCACCAGCCCCCATAGAGGGATGACCACTGAAGCTTTCTTT.

The rearrangement uses TRBV7-2 and TRBJ2-2; D is uncertain. The germline gives CDR1 SGHTA, CDR2 FQGNSA. Trimming took off 8 bases at V and 7 bases at J, with 20 bases between the two ends. This CDR3 is built from 15 residues. DNA for the CDR3: TGTGCCAGCCCCCGGCCAGGAATGGTCATCGGGGAGCTGTTTTTT. Translating gives CASPRPGMVIGELFF.

Notes on this clone: The junction departs from germline at one end; a sequencing error may be responsible. The chain uses TRBV30 and TRBJ2-7; 8 bases are shared with TRBD2. Germline V gene data show CDR1 as GTSNPN and CDR2 as SVGIG (reference sequence). This CDR3 is built from 12 residues. The CDR3 protein is CAWRGAGETLHF. CDR3 in DNA: TGTGCCTGGAGGGGAGCGGGAGAAACTCTTCACTTC. The full variable domain, in which reference TRBV30 and TRBJ2-7 provide the parts outside the CDR3, is SQTIHQWPATLVQPVGSPLSLECTVEGTSNPNLYWYRQAAGRGLQLLFYSVGIGQISSEVPQNLSASRPQDRQFILSSKKLLLSDSGFYLCAWRGAGETLHFGPGTRLTVT.

The chain has TRBV9 and TRBJ1-4; D may be TRBD1 (6 bases). Trimming left V 4 bases short and J 7 bases short, with 14 bases between. This CDR3 contains 14 residues. Germline lookup yields CDR1 SGDLS and CDR2 YYNGEE. The CDR3 region is CASSSGDKGEKLFF. CDR3 sequence (DNA): TGTGCCAGCAGCAGCGGGGACAAGGGTGAAAAACTGTTTTTT.

This clone was seen more than once but under ten times. The rearrangement uses TRBV5-1 and TRBJ1-3; no reliable D call. The germline gives CDR1 SGHRS, CDR2 YFSETQ. The CDR3 is made up of 14 amino acids. V was cut by 3 bases and J by 0 bases, with 7 bases left in between. The CDR3 DNA follows: TGCGCCAGCAGCTCAGGACTCTCTGGAAACACCATATATTTT. Its translation: CASSSGLSGNTIYF.

This clone has more than one count but fewer than ten. This sequence joins TRBV5-1 and TRBJ1-1; 11 nucleotides align to TRBD1. This CDR3 is built from 14 residues. Germline V CDR1 and CDR2: SGHRS, YFSETQ. The J segment lost 5 bases and the V segment lost 0 bases, leaving 0 bases of the junction unmatched. This CDR3 is CASSLGDRGTEAFF. CDR3 sequence (DNA): TGCGCCAGCAGCTTGGGGGACAGGGGGACTGAAGCTTTCTTT.

Regarding this clone: One end of the junction varies from germline; a read error may be responsible. The chain joins TRBV5-6 to TRBJ1-2; 10 bases match TRBD1. CDR1 and CDR2 (germline): SGHDT, YYEEEE. This CDR3 contains 14 residues. CDR3 sequence reads: CASSGDRGLYGYPF. The CDR3 bases are TGTGCCAGCAGCGGAGACAGGGGGCTCTATGGCTACCCCTTC.

The chain joins TRBV18 to TRBJ1-2, with TRBD1 matching 7 bases. Germline V lookup: CDR1 KGHSH, CDR2 LQKENI. V trimming: 2 bases; J trimming: 7 bases; junction bases outside the gene matches: 7. The CDR3 length is 14 residues. CDR3 amino acids: CASSPGGGASGYTF. The CDR3 DNA sequence: TGTGCCAGCTCACCAGGAGGGGGCGCAAGTGGCTACACCTTC.

This clone was detected once. CDR3: CASSPVSVTEAFF. The CDR3 DNA follows: TGTGCCAGCAGCCCCGTTAGCGTCACTGAAGCTTTCTTT. The chain carries TRBV6-6 and TRBJ1-1, with no clear D. V gave up 6 bases and J gave up 4 bases, with 12 bases separating them. The CDR3 covers 13 residues. Germline V gene sequence: CDR1 MNHNY, CDR2 SVGAGI (reference sequence).

The chain recombines TRBV10-3 with TRBJ1-1; possible D gene TRBD1, 6 bases. Germline CDR1 reads ENHRY; CDR2 reads SYGVKD. The CDR3 extends over 14 amino acids. The V end lost 2 bases, the J end lost 12 bases, and 19 bases lay between the germline ends. The DNA for the CDR3 is TGTGCCATCAGTGAGAGGGATCACAGGGCCCAGACTTTCTTT. Its translation: CAISERDHRAQTFF.

V usage is TRBV28 and J usage is TRBJ1-5; 7 nucleotides agree with TRBD1. The junction had 4 bases not matched to a gene; V was cut back by 2 bases and J by 6 bases. The CDR3 is 14 residues long. Per germline, CDR1 MDHEN and CDR2 SYDVKM. The CDR3 region is CASSLVTGSQPQHF. In DNA form, the CDR3 reads TGTGCCAGCAGTTTAGTGACAGGGAGTCAGCCCCAGCATTTT.

This chain connects TRBV27 to TRBJ1-1; D gene uncertain. Trimming left V 0 bases short and J 0 bases short, with 5 bases between. The V gene's germline CDR1 is MNHEY and CDR2 SMNVEV (reference sequence). The CDR3 covers 14 residues. The CDR3 coding sequence is TGTGCCAGCAGTTTATCGAGGGTGAACACTGAAGCTTTCTTT. Its translation: CASSLSRVNTEAFF.

This clone was recorded at least ten times. The chain links TRBV5-1 to TRBJ2-3; 9 positions agree with TRBD2. Germline V gene lookup returns CDR1 SGHRS and CDR2 YFSETQ. The CDR3 has 18 amino acids. The trim removed 1 base at V and 4 bases at J, leaving 13 bases unmatched. The CDR3 loop reads CASSLKTTGSGGSDTQYF. CDR3 bases: TGCGCCAGCAGCTTGAAGACCACGGGTAGCGGGGGTTCAGATACGCAGTATTTT.

This chain uses TRBV25-1 with TRBJ1-3; D is possibly TRBD1 (6 bases). The CDR3 spans 14 residues. Germline assignment: CDR1 MGHDK and CDR2 SYGVNS. V lost 4 bases and J 1 base, leaving 8 bases between the germline ends. CDR3 protein: CASSGGGSGNTIYF. DNA for the CDR3: TGTGCCAGCAGTGGAGGGGGTTCTGGAAACACCATATATTTT.

The chain recombines TRBV6-5 with TRBJ1-3, with 8 bases lining up with TRBD1. This CDR3 region has 15 residues. Germline trimming cut 7 bases from V and 2 bases from J; bases unmatched to any gene: 7. CDR1 is MNHEY and CDR2 is SVGAGI in the germline V gene. The CDR3 sequence: CASKKDREAGNTIYF. As DNA, the CDR3 is TGTGCCAGCAAAAAGGACAGGGAAGCTGGAAACACCATATATTTT.

The chain is built from TRBV6-1 and TRBJ2-2, with D maybe TRBD1 (5 bases). Germline V gene data show CDR1 as MNHNS and CDR2 as SASEGT. CDR3 size: 12 residues. V was trimmed by 5 bases and J by 4 bases, leaving 5 bases between them. DNA of the CDR3: TGTGCCAGCAGTCAGGGCACCGGGGAGCTGTTTTTT. Its translation is CASSQGTGELFF.

The gene calls are TRBV18 and TRBJ1-1, with 9 bases matching TRBD1. The CDR3 runs to 17 residues. J lost 0 bases, V lost 3 bases, and 8 bases had no gene match. Germline loops: CDR1 KGHSH, CDR2 LQKENI. DNA for the CDR3: TGTGCCAGCTCACCTGTCGGGACAGGGCGCATGAACACTGAAGCTTTCTTT. This codes for CASSPVGTGRMNTEAFF.

This chain joins TRBV29-1 and TRBJ1-1; 7 bases agree with TRBD1. CDR3 length: 13 residues. Per the germline V gene, CDR1 is SQVTM and CDR2 is ANQGSEA. V lost 8 bases and J lost 1; bases outside the gene matches: 7. The CDR3 sequence is CSTRTGSNTEAFF. CDR3 nucleotides: TGCAGCACCCGGACAGGTTCGAACACTGAAGCTTTCTTT.

This clone was picked up a small number of times. The V gene is TRBV21-1, the J gene TRBJ2-5; TRBD1, the table's D call, lacks a check against the DNA. The DNA end favors TRBJ2-7, so the J call may be wrong. TRBV21-1 is an annotated pseudogene. The CDR3 length is 12 residues. The CDR3 region is CALHRGRSEQYF. CDR3 bases: TGTGCCCTCCACAGGGGGAGAAGCGAGCAGTACTTC.

The CDR3, as DNA: TGTGCCAGTAGTATAGATCTTTTGAGGACTAGCACAGATACGCAGTATTTT. Encoded protein: CASSIDLLRTSTDTQYF. The rearrangement joins TRBV19 to TRBJ2-3, with D possibly matching TRBD2 (5 bases). CDR3 length equals 17 residues. CDR1 is LNHDA and CDR2 is SQIVND in the germline V gene (reference sequence). Trimming removed 0 bases from V and 0 bases from J, with 13 bases in between.

The sample holds a few counts of this clone. The CDR3 sequence is CARAGDSYEQYF. CDR3 nucleotide sequence: TGCGCCAGGGCCGGGGACAGCTACGAGCAGTACTTC. This chain uses TRBV10-1 with TRBJ2-7; 7 bases agree with TRBD1. The CDR3 runs 12 residues. The V and J ends lost 9 bases and 3 bases, in that order; junction bases with no gene match: 5. In germline, CDR1 is WNHNN, CDR2 SYGVQD (reference sequence).

The rearrangement links TRBV18 to TRBJ1-1, with no clear D. The CDR3 sequence is 14 residues long. The germline V gene encodes CDR1 KGHSH and CDR2 LQKENI. Trimming removed 6 bases from V and 3 bases from J, with 14 bases in between. Here the CDR3 reads CASSPSRGDTEAFF. CDR3 bases: TGTGCCAGCTCGCCCAGTCGGGGTGACACTGAAGCTTTCTTT.

The rearrangement uses TRBV19 and TRBJ2-6; D ambiguous. Germline loops: CDR1 LNHDA, CDR2 SQIVND (reference sequence). Trimming left V 5 bases short and J 2 bases short, with 4 bases between. This CDR3 contains 13 residues. The CDR3 sequence: CASSSAGANVLTF. Written as DNA, the CDR3 is TGTGCCAGTAGTTCAGCTGGGGCCAACGTCCTGACTTTC.

CDR3 in DNA: TGTGCCAGCAGCAAAGTGGAGCTAGCGGGACCTCACTCCTACAATGAGCAGTTCTTC. Its translation is CASSKVELAGPHSYNEQFF. This chain links TRBV21-1 with TRBJ2-1; the DNA was not compared with TRBD2, the D call given in the table. TRBV21-1 has pseudogene status. This CDR3 is 19 amino acids long.

The rearrangement uses TRBV7-3 and TRBJ2-3; the match to TRBD2 covers 9 bases. V lost 3 bases to trimming and J lost 5 bases; unmatched junction nucleotides: 9. The length of the CDR3 is 16 residues. Germline assignment: CDR1 SGHTA and CDR2 FQGTGA. The DNA for the CDR3 is TGTGCCAGCAGCTTTTCGGCACTAGCGGGTATAGATACGCAGTATTTT. It yields the protein CASSFSALAGIDTQYF. Supplemented by reference TRBV7-3 and TRBJ2-3, the full variable domain reads GAGVSQTPSNKVTEKGKYVELRCDPISGHTALYWYRQSLGQGPEFLIYFQGTGAADDSGLPNDRFFAVRPEGSVSTLKIQRTERGDSAVYLCASSFSALAGIDTQYFGPGTRLTVL.

Only one count was recorded for this clone. V and J are TRBV7-9 and TRBJ1-1; 8 nucleotides agree with TRBD1. CDR3 length: 12 residues. Unmatched junction bases numbered 4, after V lost 6 bases and J lost 7 bases. Germline lookup yields CDR1 SEHNR and CDR2 FQNEAQ (reference sequence). The CDR3, as DNA: TGTGCCAGCAGAAGGACAGGGAATGAAGCTTTCTTT. Translating it yields CASRRTGNEAFF.

CDR3 loop: CASSLLQGTETQYF. In DNA form, the CDR3 reads TGTGCCAGCAGCTTACTCCAGGGAACGGAGACCCAGTACTTC. The rearrangement joins TRBV5-6 to TRBJ2-5, with D maybe TRBD1 (5 bases). The CDR3 is 14 amino acids. Germline V gene lookup returns CDR1 SGHDT and CDR2 YYEEEE. V lost 2 bases and J 5 bases, leaving 13 bases between the germline ends. Based on the CDR3 plus reference TRBV5-6 and TRBJ2-5, the full variable domain is DAGVTQSPTHLIKTRGQQVTLRCSPKSGHDTVSWYQQALGQGPQFIFQYYEEEERQRGNFPDRFSGHQFPNYSSELNVNALLLGDSALYLCASSLLQGTETQYFGPGTRLLVL.